This T cell receptor beta chain was identified in a study of blood T cell repertoires in COVID-19. The CDR3 length is 15 residues. Germline V gene sequence: CDR1 LNHDA, CDR2 SQIVND (reference sequence). The trim removed 4 bases at V and 6 bases at J, leaving 8 bases unmatched. As processed by the authors: Reference gene primer amplification gave estimated nucleated cell counts. The assay was immunoSEQ multiplex PCR, and TCRdb's table has in-frame clones only and misses some. V and J calls and clone size are copied from that table; D and trimming were computed from the DNA. The sample yields more than 140,000 clones, around 88% seen once.

This clonotype was obtained from a woman aged 55-70 years with acute or convalescent COVID-19. Input material: peripheral blood. The chain employs TRBV19 and TRBJ1-5; 8 nucleotides agree with TRBD1. CDR3 amino acids: CASSKGTGAFQPQHF. The CDR3 bases are TGTGCCAGTAGTAAGGGGACAGGAGCGTTTCAGCCCCAGCATTTT.